This TCR beta chain was captured in a study of regulatory T cells in long-lasting Graves disease. Study outcomes and limitations: New patients shared roughly 980 public clonotypes, fewer than the approximately 2,500 shared by persistent patients.

The TCR beta library used iRepertoire HTBI primers with Arm-PCR amplification of CDR3. TCRdb passed the multiplex PCR reads through MiXCR, listing each CDR3 protein once. This table holds 200,000 to 250,000 distinct CDR3 sequences, around 19% found once. Time point described: newly diagnosed GD, antithyroid drugs for less than 3 months. The TCR library was prepared using RNA isolated from PBMCs. The patients were enrolled through endocrinology in Xi'an, China. This clonotype was counted ten times or more. Its matching antigen is unknown. Trimming took off 5 bases at V and 10 bases at J, with 11 bases between the two ends. CDR1 GTSNPN and CDR2 SVGIG come from the germline V gene (reference sequence). The CDR3 has 10 residues. These same data were also listed under a study on T cells in Graves' hyperthyroidism and ophthalmopathy.

The clonotype was recovered from a young woman with Graves disease. The chain recombines TRBV30 with TRBJ1-1; D is perhaps TRBD1 (5 bases). The sample was peripheral blood mononuclear cells (PBMCs), taken at new diagnosis, from a patient treated with antithyroid drugs. CDR3 in amino acids: CAWFQGPAFF. CDR3 DNA sequence: TGTGCCTGGTTCCAGGGCCCAGCTTTCTTT.